This TCR beta chain was identified in a study of cytomegalovirus exposure and HLA in healthy donors. General study findings and limits: Later work found that TCR association rates differed between HLA loci; DRB1 had the most and HLA-C the fewest.

The primer mix had 60 Vbeta and 13 Jbeta primers. Assay used: immunoSEQ multiplex PCR; TCRdb lists only in-frame clones, some missing. The sample includes 100,000 to 150,000 clones, approximately 74% of them seen just once. With 5 bases clipped from V and 3 bases from J, the junction kept 6 bases outside the gene matches. CDR3 length: 15 residues. Looked up from germline, CDR1 is LNHDA and CDR2 is SQIVND (reference sequence). A note on this clone: Its antigen is unknown.

The chain uses TRBV19 and TRBJ2-3; 9 positions agree with TRBD1. The clonotype comes from a male donor in good health and CMV-seronegative. The specimen was PBMCs. CDR3 in DNA: TGTGCCAGTAGTTCAAGGACAGGGGAGACAGATACGCAGTATTTT. Its translation: CASSSRTGETDTQYF.